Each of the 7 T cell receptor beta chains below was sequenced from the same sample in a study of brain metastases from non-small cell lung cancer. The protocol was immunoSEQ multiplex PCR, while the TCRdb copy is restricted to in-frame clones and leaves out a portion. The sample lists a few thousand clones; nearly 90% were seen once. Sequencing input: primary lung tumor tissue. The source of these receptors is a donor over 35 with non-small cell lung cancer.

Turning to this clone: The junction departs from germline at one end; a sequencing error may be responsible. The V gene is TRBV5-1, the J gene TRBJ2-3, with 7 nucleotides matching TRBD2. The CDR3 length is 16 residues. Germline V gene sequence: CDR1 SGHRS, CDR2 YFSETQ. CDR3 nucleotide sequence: TGCGCCAGCAGCTTGGATGGCCTAGCGGCCTCAGATACACAGTATTTT. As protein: CASSLDGLAASDTQYF.

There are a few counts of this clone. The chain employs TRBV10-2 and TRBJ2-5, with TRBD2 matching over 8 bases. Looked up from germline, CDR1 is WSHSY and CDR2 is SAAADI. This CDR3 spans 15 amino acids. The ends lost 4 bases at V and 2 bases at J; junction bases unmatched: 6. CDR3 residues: CASSGSSGVQETQYF. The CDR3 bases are TGCGCCAGCAGTGGTAGTAGCGGGGTACAAGAGACCCAGTACTTC.

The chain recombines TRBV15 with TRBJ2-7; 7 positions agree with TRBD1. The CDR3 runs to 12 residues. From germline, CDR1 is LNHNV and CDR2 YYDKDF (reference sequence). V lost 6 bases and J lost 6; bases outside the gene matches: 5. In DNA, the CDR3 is TGTGCCACCAGTCGGACAGGCACCGAGCAGTACTTC. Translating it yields CATSRTGTEQYF.

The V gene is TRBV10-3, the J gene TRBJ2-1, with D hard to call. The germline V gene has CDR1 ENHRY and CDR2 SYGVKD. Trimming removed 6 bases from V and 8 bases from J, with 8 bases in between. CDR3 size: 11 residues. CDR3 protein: CAISPSYEQFF. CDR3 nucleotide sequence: TGTGCCATCAGCCCTTCATATGAGCAGTTCTTC.

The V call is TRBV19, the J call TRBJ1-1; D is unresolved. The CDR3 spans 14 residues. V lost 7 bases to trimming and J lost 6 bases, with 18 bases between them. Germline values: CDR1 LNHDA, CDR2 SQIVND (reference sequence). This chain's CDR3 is CASKTDSPGAEAFF. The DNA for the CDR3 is TGTGCCAGTAAAACTGACTCTCCCGGGGCTGAAGCTTTCTTT.

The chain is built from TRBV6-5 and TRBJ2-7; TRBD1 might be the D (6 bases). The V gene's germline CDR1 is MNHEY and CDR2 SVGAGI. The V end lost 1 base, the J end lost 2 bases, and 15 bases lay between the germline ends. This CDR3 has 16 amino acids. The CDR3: CASSYFGTGLAYEQYF. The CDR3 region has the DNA TGTGCCAGCAGTTACTTTGGTACAGGGTTGGCCTACGAGCAGTACTTC.

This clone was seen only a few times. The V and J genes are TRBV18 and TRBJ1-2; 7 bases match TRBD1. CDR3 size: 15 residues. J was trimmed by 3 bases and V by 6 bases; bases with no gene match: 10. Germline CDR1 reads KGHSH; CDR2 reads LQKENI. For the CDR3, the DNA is TGTGCCAGCTCCCGAACAGGGGTGAAGGACTATGGCTACACCTTC. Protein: CASSRTGVKDYGYTF.